This TCR beta chain derives from a study of cytomegalovirus exposure and HLA in healthy donors. Per germline, CDR1 SGDLS and CDR2 YYNGEE. There are 14 residues in the CDR3. The V end lost 3 bases, the J end lost 5 bases, and 14 bases lay between the germline ends. About this clone: Its antigen is still unknown.

Findings and limits, study-wide: Among TCR beta chains, those listed as cytomegalovirus-associated numbered more than 150. One later analysis, an examination of the 100 to 150 validation repertoires, found that first-cohort TCR clusters tended to co-occur in them. Per published reports, the classifier diagnosed cytomegalovirus status with high specificity and sensitivity.

Donors came from a validation cohort of some 110 subjects, distinct from the first 666-subject cohort. The assay was immunoSEQ multiplex PCR, and TCRdb's table has in-frame clones only and misses some. The sample has 75,000 to 90,000 clones; about 95% are singletons. Sequencing was carried out using PBMCs. The source of this sequence is a woman aged 18-29 years in good health and CMV-seronegative. V gene TRBV9 combines with J gene TRBJ1-1; the D gene is possibly TRBD1 (6 bases). CDR3 loop: CASSEVGAGTEAFF. CDR3 coding DNA: TGTGCCAGCAGCGAGGTGGGGGCAGGGACTGAAGCTTTCTTT.